A single T cell receptor (beta chain) is shown here with its context. What it recognizes is unknown. The CDR3 consists of 14 residues. The junction had 6 bases not matched to a gene; V was cut back by 5 bases and J by 2 bases. The germline V gene has CDR1 SQVTM and CDR2 ANQGSEA. The data belong to a study of blood T cells in healthy people across ages. Study summary: Every two T cells gave about one barcoded beta molecule via template switching. Study results and limitations: Per million T cells, TCR beta diversity dropped about linearly as age rose.

Sample-barcoded 5' priming and a J-beta primer mix drove a second PCR of about 6 to 12 cycles. TCRdb processed the 5' RACE reads anew with MiXCR; each CDR3 protein has one entry. This table has roughly 830,000 distinct CDR3 sequences, approximately 65% appearing once. The sequence came from a man aged 25-40 years in good health. The source material was blood. This chain connects TRBV29-1 to TRBJ2-1; 7 bases are a match to TRBD2. The CDR3 coding sequence is TGCAGCGTTAACAGCGGGGAGCCCTACAATGAGCAGTTCTTC. Protein: CSVNSGEPYNEQFF.